The 15 T cell receptor beta chains given below trace back to one sample, sequenced in a study of control samples from healthy donors and cancer patients. Using immunoSEQ multiplex PCR, the repertoire was profiled, and TCRdb retains in-frame clones only, with some absent. Of around 80,000 clones in the sample, about 88% are singletons; the top ten hold around 5.4%. The sample comprised blood. The receptor source for this set is a woman aged 50 to 65 in good health.

This clone was seen once. This chain links TRBV12-3 or TRBV12-4 with TRBJ1-2; possibly TRBD1 for D (6 bases). The V end was cut by 5 bases, the J end by 2 bases, with 9 bases between. This CDR3 has 13 residues. CDR3 coding DNA: TGTGCCAGCAGTACGGACAGCAACTATGGCTACACCTTC. Translated: CASSTDSNYGYTF.

The chain is built from TRBV9 and TRBJ2-1; tentatively, D is TRBD1 (6 bases). CDR1 and CDR2 (germline): SGDLS, YYNGEE. CDR3 length: 14 amino acids. Trimming pared 1 base from V and 8 bases from J, leaving 13 bases between. The CDR3 loop reads CASSVLQGWDEQFF. Written as DNA, the CDR3 is TGTGCCAGCAGCGTACTTCAGGGGTGGGATGAGCAGTTCTTC.

The V call is TRBV5-6, the J call TRBJ2-1; weak D call: TRBD2 (6 bases). The CDR3 extends over 15 amino acids. Germline lookup yields CDR1 SGHDT and CDR2 YYEEEE. Deletions cut 5 bases from V and 0 bases from J, with 12 bases between. The CDR3 sequence: CASRGRTGSYNEQFF. The CDR3 bases are TGTGCCAGCAGGGGGAGGACGGGCTCCTACAATGAGCAGTTCTTC. Filled out from reference TRBV5-6 and TRBJ2-1, the complete variable domain reads DAGVTQSPTHLIKTRGQQVTLRCSPKSGHDTVSWYQQALGQGPQFIFQYYEEEERQRGNFPDRFSGHQFPNYSSELNVNALLLGDSALYLCASRGRTGSYNEQFFGPGTRLTVL.

The gene calls are TRBV2 and TRBJ2-7; possible D gene TRBD1, 5 bases. In germline, CDR1 is SNHLY, CDR2 FYNNEI. The CDR3 covers 14 residues. Trimming shortened V by 3 bases and J by 2 bases, and 11 bases separated the two germline ends. The DNA for the CDR3 is TGTGCCAGCAGTGAGGGGCTGATTCCCTACGAGCAGTACTTC. Protein: CASSEGLIPYEQYF.

The V call is TRBV24-1, the J call TRBJ2-2; tentatively, D is TRBD1 (6 bases). Per germline, CDR1 KGHDR and CDR2 SFDVKD. This CDR3 has 13 residues. V was cut by 9 bases and J by 4 bases, with 11 bases left in between. CDR3 residues: CATAQGSTGELFF. The CDR3, as DNA: TGTGCCACCGCCCAGGGGAGCACCGGGGAGCTGTTTTTT.

The chain has TRBV7-2 and TRBJ1-1; a weak D match, TRBD1 (6 bases). Germline loops: CDR1 SGHTA, CDR2 FQGNSA. The V end was cut by 5 bases, the J end by 0 bases, with 13 bases between. The CDR3 has 15 amino acids. For the CDR3, the DNA is TGTGCCAGCAGCCCCATCGGGGGCCTGAACACTGAAGCTTTCTTT. Its protein is CASSPIGGLNTEAFF.

The chain combines TRBV15 with TRBJ2-7; D remains ambiguous. Germline values: CDR1 LNHNV, CDR2 YYDKDF (reference sequence). The CDR3 is 13 amino acids. The V end lost 0 bases, the J end lost 1 base, and 4 bases lay between the germline ends. DNA of the CDR3: TGTGCCACCAGCAGAGAGACTTCCTACGAGCAGTACTTC. Translating gives CATSRETSYEQYF.

Comments on this clone: The sample has other DNA sequences that encode this CDR3 too. The chain has TRBV5-1 and TRBJ1-6; D remains unclear. Trimming removed 1 base at V and 7 bases at J, with 6 bases between. Germline values: CDR1 SGHRS, CDR2 YFSETQ. This CDR3 comprises 13 residues. CDR3 region: CASSLTENSPLHF. In nucleotides, the CDR3 is TGCGCCAGCAGCTTGACAGAGAATTCACCCCTCCACTTT.

CDR3 bases: TGTGCCAGCAGTCCTACTAGCGGGGGGGCCTGGGAGCAGTTCTTC. It yields the protein CASSPTSGGAWEQFF. This chain links TRBV3-1 (or the pseudogene TRBV3-2) with TRBJ2-1; 13 nucleotides line up with TRBD2. V lost 6 bases and J lost 10; bases outside the gene matches: 9. The CDR3 has 15 residues. The germline V gene encodes CDR1 LGHDT and CDR2 YNNKEL (reference sequence).

The rearrangement uses TRBV30 and TRBJ1-1; unclear D gene. The CDR3 is 12 residues long. Looked up from germline, CDR1 is GTSNPN and CDR2 is SVGIG (reference sequence). V dropped 4 bases and J dropped 1 base, with 7 bases sitting between them. CDR3 nucleotide sequence: TGTGCCTGGATTCCACCGAACACTGAAGCTTTCTTT. Translated, it gives CAWIPPNTEAFF.

The chain links TRBV2 to TRBJ1-1; the D is unclear. Germline-derived CDR1 and CDR2 are SNHLY and FYNNEI. The V end was cut by 6 bases, the J end by 0 bases, with 8 bases between. CDR3 length equals 13 residues. The CDR3 region is CASSWTVNTEAFF. The DNA for the CDR3 is TGTGCCAGCAGCTGGACGGTGAACACTGAAGCTTTCTTT.

This rearrangement joins TRBV5-1 to TRBJ1-5, with a possible D match to TRBD1 (6 bases). With 1 base removed from V and 4 bases from J, the gap between germline ends came to 9 bases. The length of the CDR3 is 14 residues. Germline V gives CDR1 SGHRS, CDR2 YFSETQ. The CDR3 region is CASSLRGGNQPQHF. The DNA of the CDR3 is TGCGCCAGCAGCTTGAGAGGGGGGAATCAGCCCCAGCATTTT.

This rearrangement joins TRBV2 to TRBJ2-3; tentative D call: TRBD2 (7 bases). V lost 5 bases, J lost 0 bases, and 18 bases lay in between. This CDR3 is 17 amino acids long. The germline CDR1 and CDR2 sequences are SNHLY and FYNNEI. The DNA of the CDR3 is TGTGCCAGCAGTCTGGAGGGGGGGACTACTAGCACAGATACGCAGTATTTT. Encoded protein: CASSLEGGTTSTDTQYF.

The rearrangement uses TRBV24-1 and TRBJ2-3, with 13 positions matching TRBD2. The ends lost 4 bases at V and 6 bases at J; junction bases unmatched: 12. This CDR3 comprises 18 residues. From germline, CDR1 is KGHDR and CDR2 SFDVKD. CDR3 protein: CATSELPGLAGRGDTQYF. In DNA form, the CDR3 reads TGTGCCACCAGTGAATTACCGGGACTAGCGGGGAGAGGCGATACGCAGTATTTT.

The chain couples TRBV5-1 to TRBJ2-3, with 10 bases matching TRBD2. CDR3 size: 16 residues. J lost 4 bases, V lost 0 bases, and 5 bases had no gene match. Germline V gene lookup returns CDR1 SGHRS and CDR2 YFSETQ. The CDR3, as DNA: TGCGCCAGCAGCTTGGAGGTAGCGGGGGGTCCAGATACGCAGTATTTT. Translated, it gives CASSLEVAGGPDTQYF.